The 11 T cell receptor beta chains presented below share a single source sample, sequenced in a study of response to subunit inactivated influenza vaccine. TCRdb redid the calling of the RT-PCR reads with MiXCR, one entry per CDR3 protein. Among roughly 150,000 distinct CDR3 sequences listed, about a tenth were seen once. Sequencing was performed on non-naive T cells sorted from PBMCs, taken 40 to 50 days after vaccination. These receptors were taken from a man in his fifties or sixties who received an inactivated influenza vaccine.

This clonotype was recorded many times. The CDR3 DNA reads TGTGCCAGCAGTGAAAGCCTAGCGGTGTACAATGAGCAGTTCTTC. Its protein product is CASSESLAVYNEQFF. The chain has TRBV6-1 and TRBJ2-1; TRBD2 matches at 7 bases. Germline V CDR1 and CDR2: MNHNS, SASEGT. Trimming at V came to 2 bases and at J to 4 bases, leaving 5 bases not matched to a gene. The CDR3 runs to 15 residues.

The DNA for the CDR3 is TGTGCCAGCAGCTACCTAGCGGGAGGACCCTACAATGAGCAGTTCTTC. This codes for CASSYLAGGPYNEQFF. The chain joins TRBV7-2 to TRBJ2-1, with TRBD2 identical over 11 bases. The CDR3 has 16 amino acids. Germline CDR1 SGHTA, CDR2 FQGNSA. The junction had 4 bases not matched to a gene; V was cut back by 4 bases and J by 2 bases.

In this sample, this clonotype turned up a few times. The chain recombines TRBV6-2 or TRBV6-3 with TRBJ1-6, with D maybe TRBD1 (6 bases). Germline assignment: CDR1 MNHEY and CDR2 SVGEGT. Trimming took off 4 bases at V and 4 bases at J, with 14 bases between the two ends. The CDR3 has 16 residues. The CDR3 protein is CASSSLQQGYNSPLHF. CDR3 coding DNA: TGTGCCAGCAGTTCTCTCCAACAGGGATATAATTCACCCCTCCACTTT.

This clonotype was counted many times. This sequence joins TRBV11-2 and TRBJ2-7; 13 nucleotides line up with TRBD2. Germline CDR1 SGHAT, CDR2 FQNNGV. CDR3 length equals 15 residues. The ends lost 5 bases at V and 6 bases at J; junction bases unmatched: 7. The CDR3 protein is CASSPTSGGGTEQYF. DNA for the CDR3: TGTGCCAGCAGCCCAACTAGCGGGGGGGGCACCGAGCAGTACTTC.

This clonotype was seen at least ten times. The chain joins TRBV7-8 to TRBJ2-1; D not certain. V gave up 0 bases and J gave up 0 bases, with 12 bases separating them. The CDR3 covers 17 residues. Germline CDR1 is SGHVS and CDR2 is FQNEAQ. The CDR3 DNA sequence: TGTGCCAGCAGCTTAGCCATCGTCTCCAGCTCCTACAATGAGCAGTTCTTC. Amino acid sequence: CASSLAIVSSSYNEQFF.

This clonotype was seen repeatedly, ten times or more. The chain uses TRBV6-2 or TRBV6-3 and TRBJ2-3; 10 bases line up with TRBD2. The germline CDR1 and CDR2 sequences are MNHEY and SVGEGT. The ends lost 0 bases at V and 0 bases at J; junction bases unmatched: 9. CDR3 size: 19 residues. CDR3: CASSYSLAGVTFSTDTQYF. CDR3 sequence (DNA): TGTGCCAGCAGTTACTCCCTAGCGGGAGTAACCTTTAGCACAGATACGCAGTATTTT.

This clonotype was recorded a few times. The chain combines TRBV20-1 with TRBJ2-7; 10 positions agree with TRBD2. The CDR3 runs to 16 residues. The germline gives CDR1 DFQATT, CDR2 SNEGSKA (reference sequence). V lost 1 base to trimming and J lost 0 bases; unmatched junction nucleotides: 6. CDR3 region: CSARAPLAGNSYEQYF. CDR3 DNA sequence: TGCAGTGCTAGAGCCCCACTAGCGGGGAACTCCTACGAGCAGTACTTC.

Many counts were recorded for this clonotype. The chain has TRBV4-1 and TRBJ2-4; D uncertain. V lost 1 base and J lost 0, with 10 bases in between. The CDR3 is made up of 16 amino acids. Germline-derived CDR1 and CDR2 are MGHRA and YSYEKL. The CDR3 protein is CASSQGWGLAKNIQYF. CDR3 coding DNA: TGCGCCAGCAGCCAAGGCTGGGGATTAGCCAAAAACATTCAGTACTTC.

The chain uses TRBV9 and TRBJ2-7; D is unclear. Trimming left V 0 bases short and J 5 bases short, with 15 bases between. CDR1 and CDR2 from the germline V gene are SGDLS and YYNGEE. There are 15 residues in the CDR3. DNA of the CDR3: TGTGCCAGCAGCGTAGCAACTGGGATGGGGAACGAGCAGTACTTC. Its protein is CASSVATGMGNEQYF.

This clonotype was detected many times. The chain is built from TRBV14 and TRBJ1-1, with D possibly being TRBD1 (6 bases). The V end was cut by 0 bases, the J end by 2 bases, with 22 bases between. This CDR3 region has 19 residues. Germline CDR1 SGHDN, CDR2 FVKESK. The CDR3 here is CASSQDVKDLRGLNTEAFF. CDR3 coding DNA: TGTGCCAGCAGCCAAGATGTTAAAGATTTACGGGGGCTTAACACTGAAGCTTTCTTT.

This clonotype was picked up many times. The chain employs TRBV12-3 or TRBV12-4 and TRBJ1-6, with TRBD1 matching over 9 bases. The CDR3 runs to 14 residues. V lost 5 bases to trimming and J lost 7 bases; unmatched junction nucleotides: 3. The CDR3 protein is CASSGQGFNSPLHF. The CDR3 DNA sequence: TGTGCCAGCAGTGGACAGGGGTTCAATTCACCCCTCCACTTT.